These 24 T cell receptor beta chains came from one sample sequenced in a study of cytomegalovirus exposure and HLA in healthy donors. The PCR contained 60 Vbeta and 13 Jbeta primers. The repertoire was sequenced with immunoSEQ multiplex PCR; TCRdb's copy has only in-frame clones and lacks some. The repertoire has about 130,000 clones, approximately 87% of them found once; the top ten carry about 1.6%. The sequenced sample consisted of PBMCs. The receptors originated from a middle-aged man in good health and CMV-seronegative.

The CDR3 protein is CASSVVGTSVTDTQYF. The CDR3, as DNA: TGTGCCAGCAGCGTAGTAGGGACTAGCGTTACAGATACGCAGTATTTT. The chain links TRBV9 to TRBJ2-3; 10 bases map to TRBD2. CDR1 is SGDLS, CDR2 YYNGEE, per germline. Trimming cost V 0 bases and J 3 bases; bases outside gene matches: 4. The CDR3 is 16 amino acids.

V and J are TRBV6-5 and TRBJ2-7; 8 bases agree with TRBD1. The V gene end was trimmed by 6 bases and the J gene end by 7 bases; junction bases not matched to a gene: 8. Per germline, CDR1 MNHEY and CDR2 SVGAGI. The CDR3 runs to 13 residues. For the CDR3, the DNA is TGTGCCAGCAGAGACAGGGGACAGCTGGAGCAGTACTTC. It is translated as CASRDRGQLEQYF.

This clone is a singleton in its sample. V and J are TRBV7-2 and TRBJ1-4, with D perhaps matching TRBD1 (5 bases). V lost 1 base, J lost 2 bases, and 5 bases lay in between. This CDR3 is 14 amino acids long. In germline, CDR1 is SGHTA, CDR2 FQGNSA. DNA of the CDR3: TGTGCCAGCAGCTTAGGACAGACTAATGAAAAACTGTTTTTT. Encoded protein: CASSLGQTNEKLFF.

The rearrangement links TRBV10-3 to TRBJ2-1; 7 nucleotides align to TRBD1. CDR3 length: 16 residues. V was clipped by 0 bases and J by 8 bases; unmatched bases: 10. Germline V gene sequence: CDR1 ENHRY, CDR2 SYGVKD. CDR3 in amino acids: CAISESIGTVSDEQFF. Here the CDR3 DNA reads TGTGCCATCAGTGAGTCGATAGGGACAGTGTCGGATGAGCAGTTCTTC.

Written as DNA, the CDR3 is TGTGCCAGCAGGCCCGGGACACATTACAATGAGCAGTTCTTC. Amino acids: CASRPGTHYNEQFF. J is TRBJ2-1 and V is TRBV6-1, with D perhaps TRBD1 (6 bases). V gave up 6 bases and J gave up 4 bases, with 13 bases separating them. Germline V gene data show CDR1 as MNHNS and CDR2 as SASEGT. The CDR3 contains 14 residues.

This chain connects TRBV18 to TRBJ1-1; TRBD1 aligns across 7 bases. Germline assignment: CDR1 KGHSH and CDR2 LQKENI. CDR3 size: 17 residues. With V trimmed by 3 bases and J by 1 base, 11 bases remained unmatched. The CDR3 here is CASSPITGQVANTEAFF. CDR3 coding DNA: TGTGCCAGCTCACCGATCACCGGACAGGTGGCGAACACTGAAGCTTTCTTT.

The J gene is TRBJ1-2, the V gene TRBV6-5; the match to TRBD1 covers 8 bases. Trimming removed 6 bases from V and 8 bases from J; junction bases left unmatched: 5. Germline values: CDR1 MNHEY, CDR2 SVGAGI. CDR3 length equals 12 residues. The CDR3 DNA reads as TGTGCCAGCAGCTGGACAGGGACGGGCTACACCTTC. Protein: CASSWTGTGYTF.

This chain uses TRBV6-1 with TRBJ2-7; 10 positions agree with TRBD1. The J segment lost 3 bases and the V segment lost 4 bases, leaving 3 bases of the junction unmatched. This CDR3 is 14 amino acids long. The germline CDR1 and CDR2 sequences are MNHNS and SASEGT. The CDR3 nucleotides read TGTGCCAGCAGTGCCGGGACAGGGGACTACGAGCAGTACTTC. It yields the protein CASSAGTGDYEQYF.

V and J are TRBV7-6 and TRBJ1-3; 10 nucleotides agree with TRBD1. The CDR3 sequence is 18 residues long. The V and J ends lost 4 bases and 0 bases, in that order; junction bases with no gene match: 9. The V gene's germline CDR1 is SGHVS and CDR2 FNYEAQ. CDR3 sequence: CASSSPTGGDSSGNTIYF. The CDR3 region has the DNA TGTGCCAGCAGCTCCCCGACAGGGGGCGATTCCTCTGGAAACACCATATATTTT.

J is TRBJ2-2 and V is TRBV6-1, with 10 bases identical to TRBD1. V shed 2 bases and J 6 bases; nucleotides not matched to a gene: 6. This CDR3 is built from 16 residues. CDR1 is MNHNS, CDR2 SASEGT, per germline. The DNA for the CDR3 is TGTGCCAGCAGTGAACCGGTAGGACAGGGGGCCGGGGAGCTGTTTTTT. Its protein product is CASSEPVGQGAGELFF.

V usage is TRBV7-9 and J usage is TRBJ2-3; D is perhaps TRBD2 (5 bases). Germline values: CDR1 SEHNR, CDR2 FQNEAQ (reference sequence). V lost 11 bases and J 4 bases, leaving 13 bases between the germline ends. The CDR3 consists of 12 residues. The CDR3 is CAGLGAADTQYF. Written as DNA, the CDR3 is TGTGCCGGTCTCGGAGCGGCAGATACGCAGTATTTT. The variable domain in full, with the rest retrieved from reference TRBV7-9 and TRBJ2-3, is DTGVSQNPRHKITKRGQNVTFRCDPISEHNRLYWYRQTLGQGPEFLTYFQNEAQLEKSRLLSDRFSAERPKGSFSTLEIQRTEQGDSAMYLCAGLGAADTQYFGPGTRLTVL.

The CDR3 coding sequence is TGTGCCAGCAAGAAGACAGATAGCAATCAGCCCCAGCATTTT. As protein: CASKKTDSNQPQHF. This sequence joins TRBV6-1 and TRBJ1-5; TRBD1 is a possible D gene (5 bases). V lost 7 bases, J lost 0 bases, and 10 bases lay in between. The CDR3 covers 14 residues. Germline values: CDR1 MNHNS, CDR2 SASEGT.

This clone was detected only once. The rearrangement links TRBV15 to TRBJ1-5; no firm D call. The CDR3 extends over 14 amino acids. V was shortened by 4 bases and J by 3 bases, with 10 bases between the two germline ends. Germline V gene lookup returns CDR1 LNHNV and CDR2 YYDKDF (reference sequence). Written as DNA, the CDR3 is TGTGCCACCAGCACGACACCGTACAATCAGCCCCAGCATTTT. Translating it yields CATSTTPYNQPQHF.

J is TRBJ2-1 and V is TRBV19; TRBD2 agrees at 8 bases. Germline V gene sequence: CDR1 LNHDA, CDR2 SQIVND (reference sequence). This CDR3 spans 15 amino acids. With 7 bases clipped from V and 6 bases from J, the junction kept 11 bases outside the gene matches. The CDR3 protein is CASIDSAGGTNEQFF. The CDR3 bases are TGTGCCAGTATTGATTCGGCGGGAGGAACCAATGAGCAGTTCTTC.

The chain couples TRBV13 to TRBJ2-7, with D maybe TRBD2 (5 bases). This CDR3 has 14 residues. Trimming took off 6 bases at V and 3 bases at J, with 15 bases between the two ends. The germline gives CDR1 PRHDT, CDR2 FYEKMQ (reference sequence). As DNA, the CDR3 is TGTGCCAGCAGTCAACCCGGACGGGACTACGAGCAGTACTTC. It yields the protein CASSQPGRDYEQYF.

The CDR3 nucleotides are TGTGCCTGGAGTGGAGGCGGGGAATTTTACAATGAGCAGTTCTTC. Protein: CAWSGGGEFYNEQFF. The chain employs TRBV30 and TRBJ2-1, with D tentatively TRBD2 (6 bases). Germline V CDR1 and CDR2: GTSNPN, SVGIG (reference sequence). V was pared by 1 base and J by 4 bases, with 14 bases between. CDR3 size: 15 residues.

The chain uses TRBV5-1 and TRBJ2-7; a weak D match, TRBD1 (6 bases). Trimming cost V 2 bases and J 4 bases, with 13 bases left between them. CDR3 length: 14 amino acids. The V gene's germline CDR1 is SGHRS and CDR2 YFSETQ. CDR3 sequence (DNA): TGCGCCAGCAGCTTAACACAGGGACCGTACGAGCAGTACTTC. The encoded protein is CASSLTQGPYEQYF. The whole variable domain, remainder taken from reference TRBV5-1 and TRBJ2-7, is KAGVTQTPRYLIKTRGQQVTLSCSPISGHRSVSWYQQTPGQGLQFLFEYFSETQRNKGNFPGRFSGRQFSNSRSEMNVSTLELGDSALYLCASSLTQGPYEQYFGPGTRLTVT.

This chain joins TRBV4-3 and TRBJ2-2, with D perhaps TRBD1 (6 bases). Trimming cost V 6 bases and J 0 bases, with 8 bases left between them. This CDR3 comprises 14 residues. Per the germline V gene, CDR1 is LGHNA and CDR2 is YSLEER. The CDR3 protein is CASRGQSNTGELFF. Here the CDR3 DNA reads TGCGCCAGCAGGGGACAATCGAACACCGGGGAGCTGTTTTTT.

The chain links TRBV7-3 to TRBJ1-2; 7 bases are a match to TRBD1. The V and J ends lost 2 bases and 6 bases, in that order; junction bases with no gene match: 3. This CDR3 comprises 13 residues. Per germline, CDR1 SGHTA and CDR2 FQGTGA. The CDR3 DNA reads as TGTGCCAGCAGCTTAGGAGGGGGCGATGGCTACACCTTC. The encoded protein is CASSLGGGDGYTF.

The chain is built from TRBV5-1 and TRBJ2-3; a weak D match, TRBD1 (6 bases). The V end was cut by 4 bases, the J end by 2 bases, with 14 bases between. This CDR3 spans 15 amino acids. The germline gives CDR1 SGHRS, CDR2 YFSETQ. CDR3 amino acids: CASSPQGSYTDTQYF. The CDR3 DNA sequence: TGCGCCAGCAGCCCTCAGGGGTCCTACACAGATACGCAGTATTTT.

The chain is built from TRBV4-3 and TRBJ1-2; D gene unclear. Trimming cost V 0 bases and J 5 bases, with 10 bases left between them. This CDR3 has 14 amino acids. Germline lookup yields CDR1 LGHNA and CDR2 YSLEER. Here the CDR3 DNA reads TGCGCCAGCAGCCAAGATGACATCCGGTATGGCTACACCTTC. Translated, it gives CASSQDDIRYGYTF.

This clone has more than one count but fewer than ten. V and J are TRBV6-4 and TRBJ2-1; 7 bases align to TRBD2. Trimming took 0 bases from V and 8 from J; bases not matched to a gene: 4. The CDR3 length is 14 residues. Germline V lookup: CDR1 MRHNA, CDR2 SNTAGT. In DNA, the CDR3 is TGTGCCAGCAGTGACTCGACTAGCAGCGATGAGCAGTTCTTC. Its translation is CASSDSTSSDEQFF.

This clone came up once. CDR3 coding DNA: TGTGCCAGCAGCTCCCGGGACAACTCATGGTCACCCCTCCACTTT. Residues: CASSSRDNSWSPLHF. This sequence joins TRBV9 and TRBJ1-6; D is possibly TRBD1 (6 bases). The germline CDR1 and CDR2 sequences are SGDLS and YYNGEE. The CDR3 loop spans 15 amino acids. The V gene lost 4 bases and the J gene lost 10 bases, with 18 bases spanning the gap.

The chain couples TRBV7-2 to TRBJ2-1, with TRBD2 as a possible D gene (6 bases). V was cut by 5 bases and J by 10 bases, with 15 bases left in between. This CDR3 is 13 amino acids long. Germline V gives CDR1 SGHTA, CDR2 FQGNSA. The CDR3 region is CASSPGTGREQFF. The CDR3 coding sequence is TGTGCCAGCAGCCCGGGGACTGGAAGGGAGCAGTTCTTC.